Listed here are 10 T cell receptor beta chains from one sample, sequenced in a study of cytomegalovirus exposure and HLA in healthy donors. The method was immunoSEQ multiplex PCR; TCRdb's version includes in-frame clones alone and lacks a portion of them. The sample lists 150,000 to 200,000 clones, 65% to 90% seen once, with around 2.4% in the top ten. Sequencing used PBMCs. The receptors were sampled from a woman aged 18-30 years in good health and CMV-seronegative.

The chain carries TRBV2 and TRBJ2-2; TRBD2 matches at 12 bases. This CDR3 is 15 amino acids long. The germline V gene encodes CDR1 SNHLY and CDR2 FYNNEI. V was pared by 7 bases and J by 5 bases, with 5 bases of the junction left unmatched. This CDR3 reads CASTGGTSGTGELFF. CDR3 sequence (DNA): TGTGCCAGCACTGGAGGGACTAGCGGGACCGGGGAGCTGTTTTTT.

The chain is built from TRBV6-6 and TRBJ1-2; a weak D match, TRBD1 (6 bases). The germline CDR1 and CDR2 sequences are MNHNY and SVGAGI (reference sequence). V lost 6 bases and J lost 7, with 15 bases in between. There are 13 residues in the CDR3. The CDR3 sequence: CASSHNRDGGYTF. Written as DNA, the CDR3 is TGTGCCAGCAGCCATAACAGGGATGGTGGCTACACCTTC.

On this clone: Its ends do not fully match the called genes, so a read error is possible. The chain couples TRBV29-1 to TRBJ2-7; 7 positions match TRBD1. The CDR3 runs 13 residues. Germline V gene lookup returns CDR1 SQVTM and CDR2 ANQGSEA. The CDR3 loop reads CSVVLPGPGQTHF. The CDR3 DNA reads as TGCAGCGTTGTCCTACCGGGGCCGGGACAGACACACTTC.

The gene calls are TRBV7-9 and TRBJ2-1; no reliable D call. This CDR3 is 15 amino acids long. The germline CDR1 and CDR2 sequences are SEHNR and FQNEAQ (reference sequence). V was pared by 1 base and J by 5 bases, with 12 bases between. The CDR3 DNA reads as TGTGCCAGCAGCTTAGTAGGTGGCAGGAACAATGAGCAGTTCTTC. It specifies CASSLVGGRNNEQFF.

V usage is TRBV5-8 and J usage is TRBJ2-7, with 7 positions matching TRBD1. The trim removed 5 bases at V and 6 bases at J, leaving 2 bases unmatched. CDR3 size: 11 residues. The germline gives CDR1 SGHTS, CDR2 YDEGEE. In DNA form, the CDR3 reads TGTGCCAGCAGACGGGACAGCGAGCAGTACTTC. Protein: CASRRDSEQYF.

The chain has TRBV18 and TRBJ2-7, with D possibly being TRBD1 (5 bases). V gave up 3 bases and J gave up 3 bases, with 6 bases separating them. This CDR3 contains 12 residues. The V gene's germline CDR1 is KGHSH and CDR2 LQKENI. The CDR3 DNA sequence: TGTGCCAGCTCACCGACAGACTACGAGCAGTACTTC. Encoded protein: CASSPTDYEQYF.

The CDR3 nucleotides read TGTGCCAGCAGCCCACACACGACTAGCGGGGCCTCAGATACGCAGTATTTT. It yields the protein CASSPHTTSGASDTQYF. This chain joins TRBV4-2 and TRBJ2-3; 11 bases are a match to TRBD2. J gave up 4 bases and V 4 bases, and 10 bases lay outside the gene matches. The CDR3 runs 17 residues. Germline CDR1 is LGHNA and CDR2 is YNFKEQ.

The chain carries TRBV11-2 and TRBJ2-1, with a possible D match to TRBD1 (6 bases). CDR1 and CDR2 (germline): SGHAT, FQNNGV. The germline V and J ends were trimmed by 1 base and 7 bases, with 17 bases remaining between them. The CDR3 sequence is 16 residues long. CDR3 loop: CASSLVWGPDRNEQFF. CDR3 in DNA: TGTGCCAGCAGCTTAGTATGGGGGCCGGATAGGAATGAGCAGTTCTTC.

The V and J genes are TRBV29-1 and TRBJ2-7; a weak D match, TRBD1 (6 bases). The CDR3 covers 15 residues. Germline V CDR1 and CDR2: SQVTM, ANQGSEA. V was clipped by 4 bases and J by 2 bases, with 18 bases between them. The CDR3 DNA sequence: TGCAGCGTTGGATTCGGAGTTGGACAGCCCTACGAGCAGTACTTC. It codes for CSVGFGVGQPYEQYF.

The CDR3 DNA is TGCGCCAGCAGCTTTGCGGGACCCTCGAACACCGGGGAGCTGTTTTTT. Translated: CASSFAGPSNTGELFF. This chain links TRBV5-1 with TRBJ2-2; perhaps TRBD2 as D (6 bases). Trimming cost V 2 bases and J 0 bases, with 11 bases left between them. CDR1 is SGHRS, CDR2 YFSETQ, per germline. The CDR3 covers 16 residues.